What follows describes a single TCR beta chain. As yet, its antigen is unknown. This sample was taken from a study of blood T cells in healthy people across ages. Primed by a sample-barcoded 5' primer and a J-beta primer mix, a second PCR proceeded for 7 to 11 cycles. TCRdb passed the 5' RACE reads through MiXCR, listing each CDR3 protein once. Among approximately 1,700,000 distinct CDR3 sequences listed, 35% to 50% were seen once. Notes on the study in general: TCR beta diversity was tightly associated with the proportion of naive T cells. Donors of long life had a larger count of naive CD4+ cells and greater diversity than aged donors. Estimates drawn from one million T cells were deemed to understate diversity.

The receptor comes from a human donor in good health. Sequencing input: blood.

The CDR3 nucleotides are TGTGCCAGCTCACCAGGGCGAGGGGGTGTCCCGTACGAGCAGTACTTC. Protein: CASSPGRGGVPYEQYF. The gene calls are TRBV18 and TRBJ2-7; tentatively, D is TRBD1 (6 bases). Trimming took off 2 bases at V and 4 bases at J, with 18 bases between the two ends. The CDR3 is made up of 16 amino acids. CDR1 and CDR2 (germline): KGHSH, LQKENI.